The clone carrying this T cell receptor beta chain was counted between two and nine times. Its target is unknown. The CDR3 loop spans 15 amino acids. The V gene's germline CDR1 is MNHEY and CDR2 SMNVEV (reference sequence). V was clipped by 4 bases and J by 0 bases, with 13 bases between them. A template switching step contributed a universal primer site, while unique molecular identifiers were present in the cDNA. TCRdb used MiXCR to reprocess the 5' RACE reads, holding one entry per CDR3 protein. The table includes about 890,000 distinct CDR3 sequences, roughly an eighth detected once. The data originate from a study of identical twins. Study-level points and caveats: The more abundant beta clonotypes in cord blood had fewer insertions, and memory repertoires did not show this. Cross-sectional statistics, not tracking of the same donors, supported the conclusions.

Among all donors, each was a healthy Caucasian. The same sample was also used in a study of yellow fever vaccine responses in identical twins.

The TCR originated in a woman under 30 in good health. This chain connects TRBV27 to TRBJ2-7; D possibly uses TRBD1 or TRBD2 (5 bases each). Sequencing was done on a sample of PBMCs. CDR3 residues: CASSSLGTDSYEQYF. The CDR3 DNA reads as TGTGCCAGCAGTTCCCTGGGGACGGACTCCTACGAGCAGTACTTC.